This T cell receptor (beta chain) was captured by sequencing in a study of cytomegalovirus exposure and HLA in healthy donors. Study results and caveats: 16,951 TCR beta sequences were associated with HLA alleles at 0.05 false discovery rate in a later analysis.

Concerning this clone itself: The antigen is not known.

The CDR3 consists of 19 residues. The germline V gene encodes CDR1 ENHRY and CDR2 SYGVKD. The J segment lost 1 base and the V segment lost 3 bases, leaving 14 bases of the junction unmatched. Primers included in the PCR were 60 Vbeta and 13 Jbeta primers. Assay: immunoSEQ multiplex PCR; the TCRdb copy retains only in-frame clones and omits some. Here the sample spans 200,000 to 250,000 clones, approximately 68% being singletons. The sequencing input was PBMCs. The clonotype comes from a woman aged 25-40 years in good health and CMV-seronegative. This rearrangement joins TRBV10-3 to TRBJ2-1, with 8 positions matching TRBD2. This chain's CDR3 is CAISEGLERGRTSYNEQFF. The CDR3 region has the DNA TGTGCCATCAGTGAAGGATTGGAGCGGGGGAGGACTTCCTACAATGAGCAGTTCTTC.